This T cell receptor beta chain comes out of a study of blood T cell repertoires in COVID-19. Background on the study: The origin of the acute and convalescent COVID-19 samples was the United States, Italy and Spain. Nucleic acid was either cDNA or gDNA, and it came from T cells, B-cell-depleted T cells, or PBMCs.

The table came from immunoSEQ multiplex PCR; TCRdb's copy has only in-frame clones and leaves some out. This table has fewer than 120,000 clones, roughly 85% appearing once. The germline gives CDR1 SGHTA, CDR2 FQGNSA. The CDR3 covers 14 residues. Trimming removed 3 bases from V and 7 bases from J, with 12 bases in between. This chain connects TRBV7-2 to TRBJ1-4; no firm D call. The sample comprised peripheral blood. The clonotype originates from a human donor in a cohort sampled during active COVID-19. Written as DNA, the CDR3 is TGTGCCAGCAGCTTTTTCCAAGGAGCTGAAAAACTGTTTTTT. It encodes CASSFFQGAEKLFF.